This T cell receptor (beta chain) was documented in a study of blood T cell repertoires in COVID-19 (dated by TCRdb to about 2020). Concerning the study at large: The collaborator samples originated in the United States, Italy and Spain and spanned the acute and convalescent phases of COVID-19. Nearly every sample came with metadata listing a de-identified subject ID, COVID-19 status, age in years and sex. Samples were obtained from the ongoing ImmuneRACE study (first 160 participants) and from 1,200 or so subjects provided by 6 global collaborators. HLA class I and class II types, where available, came from metadata supplied by the sample provider rather than from assay-based typing. The prospective study material was composed of cDNA or gDNA derived from T cells, B-cell-depleted T cells, or PBMCs. Subjects who had been exposed to COVID-19, were actively infected with it, or had recovered from it provided the deeply sampled blood TCRbeta repertoires that made up the dataset. The repertoires were made available in a free public database intended to serve as a resource for research on the immune response to SARS-CoV-2. The paper as a whole reports these results and caveats: Clinical and demographic metadata were provided uncurated, with the amount varying by source and participant.

CDR1 SGHRS and CDR2 YFSETQ were looked up in the germline V gene. The CDR3 goes from the cysteine to the phenylalanine over 16 residues. The CDR3 DNA has 48 bases and is translated from base 1. The trim is 0 bases for V and 4 bases for J, with a gap of 13 bases between the germline ends. In Seattle, one collaborating source enrolled patients while the infection was active and tracked those patients longitudinally over the course of disease. Each collaborating institution followed its own protocols to collect whole blood in K2EDTA tubes. For TCRbeta analysis, collaborator samples were shipped as frozen whole blood, as isolated PBMCs, or as DNA extracted from either sample type. Remarks on this clone: This clone's antigen is unknown. Nothing much larger sits one base from this clone, and base qualities are not available.

The immunoSEQ Assay, a bias-controlled multiplex PCR, was used to amplify TCRbeta CDR3 regions from genomic DNA. The published analysis was carried out like this. Within the assay, amplification of reference gene primers was used to estimate how many nucleated cells each sample contained. To quantify the absolute abundance of each unique TCRbeta CDR3 rearrangement, sequence reads were collapsed and filtered. For each sample, productive Simpson clonality was calculated as the square root of Simpson's diversity index across productive rearrangements. The source is immuneACCESS, and TCRdb retained only in-frame sequences with V and J called. Part of the clones is not carried over; for the studies checked, unresolved V genes explain less than half of this, and the remainder is unexplained. V, J and clone size reflect that table, while D and trimming were determined from the DNA. The sample table holds 350,000 to 450,000 clones, of which 86% were seen once. Of the sample, about 7.1% is held by the ten largest clones.

The material sequenced was peripheral blood. The sequence joins TRBV5-1 to TRBJ1-4; TRBD1 is a possible D gene, resting on 6 matching bases. The TCR was taken from a woman aged 55-70 years with COVID-19, enrolled during active disease. The CDR3 loop reads CASSLGNTGHNEKLFF. The nucleotides read TGCGCCAGCAGCTTGGGGAATACGGGACATAATGAAAAACTGTTTTTT.